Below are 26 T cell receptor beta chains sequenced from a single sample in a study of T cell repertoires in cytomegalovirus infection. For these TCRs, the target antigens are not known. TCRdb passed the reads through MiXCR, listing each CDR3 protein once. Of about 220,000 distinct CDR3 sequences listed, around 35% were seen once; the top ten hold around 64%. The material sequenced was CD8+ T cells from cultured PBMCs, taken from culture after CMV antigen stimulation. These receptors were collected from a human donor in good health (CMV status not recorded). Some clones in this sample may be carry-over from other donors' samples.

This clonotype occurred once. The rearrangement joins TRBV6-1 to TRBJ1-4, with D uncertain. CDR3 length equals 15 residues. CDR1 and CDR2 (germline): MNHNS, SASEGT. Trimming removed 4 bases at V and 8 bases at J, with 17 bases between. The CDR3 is CASSANARATEKLFF. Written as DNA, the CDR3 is TGTGCCAGCAGTGCCAACGCAAGGGCCACGGAAAAACTGTTTTTT.

CDR3 sequence: CASSPYSGDTYEQYF. For the CDR3, the DNA is TGTGCCAGCTCACCCTATTCGGGAGACACCTACGAGCAGTACTTC. The chain employs TRBV18 and TRBJ2-7, with a possible D match to TRBD2 (6 bases). The V and J ends lost 3 bases and 2 bases respectively, with 14 bases between them. The CDR3 is 15 amino acids. Germline V gene sequence: CDR1 KGHSH, CDR2 LQKENI.

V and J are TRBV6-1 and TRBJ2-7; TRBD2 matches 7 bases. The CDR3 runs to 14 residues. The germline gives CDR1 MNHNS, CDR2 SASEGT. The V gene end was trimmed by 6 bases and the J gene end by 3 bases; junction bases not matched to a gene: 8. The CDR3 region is CASRSRGVVYEQYF. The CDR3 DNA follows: TGTGCCAGCAGGTCTCGGGGGGTAGTCTACGAGCAGTACTTC.

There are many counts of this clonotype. CDR3 in DNA: TGTGCCAGCAGCGTAGGAGTAGGGCCAGATACGCAGTATTTT. Its protein product is CASSVGVGPDTQYF. The chain couples TRBV9 to TRBJ2-3; the D is unclear. In germline, CDR1 is SGDLS, CDR2 YYNGEE. CDR3 length: 14 amino acids. Trimming stripped 0 bases from V and 4 bases from J, with 9 bases between.

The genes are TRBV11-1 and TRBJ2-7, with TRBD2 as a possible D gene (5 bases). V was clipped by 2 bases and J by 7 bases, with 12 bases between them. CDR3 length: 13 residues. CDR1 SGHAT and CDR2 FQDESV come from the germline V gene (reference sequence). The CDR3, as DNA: TGTGCCAGCAGCTTATGGGGAGACCCTGAGCAGTACTTC. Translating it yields CASSLWGDPEQYF. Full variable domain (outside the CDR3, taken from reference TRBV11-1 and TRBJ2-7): EAEVAQSPRYKITEKSQAVAFWCDPISGHATLYWYRQILGQGPELLVQFQDESVVDDSQLPKDRFSAERLKGVDSTLKIQPAELGDSAMYLCASSLWGDPEQYFGPGTRLTVT.

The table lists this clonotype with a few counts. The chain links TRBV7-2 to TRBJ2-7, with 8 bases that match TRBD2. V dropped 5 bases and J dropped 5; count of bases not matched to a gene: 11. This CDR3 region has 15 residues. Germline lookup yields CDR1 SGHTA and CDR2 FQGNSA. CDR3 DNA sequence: TGTGCCAGCAGCCGTATCGGGAGCGGGAGCAACGAGCAGTACTTC. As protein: CASSRIGSGSNEQYF. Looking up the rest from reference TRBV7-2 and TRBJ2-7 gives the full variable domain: GAGVSQSPSNKVTEKGKDVELRCDPISGHTALYWYRQSLGQGLEFLIYFQGNSAPDKSGLPSDRFSAERTGGSVSTLTIQRTQQEDSAVYLCASSRIGSGSNEQYFGPGTRLTVT.

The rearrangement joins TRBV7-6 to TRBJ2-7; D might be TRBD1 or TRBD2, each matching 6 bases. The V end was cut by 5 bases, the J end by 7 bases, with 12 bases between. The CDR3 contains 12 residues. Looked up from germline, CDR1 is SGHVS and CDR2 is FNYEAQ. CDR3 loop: CASSPGAGEQYF. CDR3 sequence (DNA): TGTGCCAGCAGCCCGGGGGCCGGAGAGCAGTACTTC.

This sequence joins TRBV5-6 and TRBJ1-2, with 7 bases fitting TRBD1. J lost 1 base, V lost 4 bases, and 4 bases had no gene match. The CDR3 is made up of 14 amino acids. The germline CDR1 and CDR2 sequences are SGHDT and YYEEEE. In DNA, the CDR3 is TGTGCCAGCAGCCCGGGACAGAGTAACTATGGCTACACCTTC. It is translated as CASSPGQSNYGYTF.

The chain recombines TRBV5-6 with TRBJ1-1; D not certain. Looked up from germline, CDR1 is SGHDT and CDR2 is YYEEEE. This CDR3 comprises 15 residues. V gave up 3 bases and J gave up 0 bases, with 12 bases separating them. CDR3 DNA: TGTGCCAGCAGCTCAATCCAGCGCATGAACACTGAAGCTTTCTTT. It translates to CASSSIQRMNTEAFF.

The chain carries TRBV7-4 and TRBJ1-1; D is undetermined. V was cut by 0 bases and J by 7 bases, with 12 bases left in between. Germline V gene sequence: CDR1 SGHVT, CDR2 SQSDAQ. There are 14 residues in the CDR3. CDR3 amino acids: CASSLAVGSDEAFF. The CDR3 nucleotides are TGTGCCAGCAGCTTAGCGGTAGGGTCTGATGAAGCTTTCTTT.

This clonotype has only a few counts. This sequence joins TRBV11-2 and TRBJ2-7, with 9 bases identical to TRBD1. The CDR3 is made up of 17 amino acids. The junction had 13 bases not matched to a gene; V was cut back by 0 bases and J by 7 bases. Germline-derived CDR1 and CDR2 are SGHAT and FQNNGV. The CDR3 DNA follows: TGTGCCAGCAGCTTAGATATTAGGGACAGGGCCTTAAGGGAGCAGTACTTC. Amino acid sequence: CASSLDIRDRALREQYF.

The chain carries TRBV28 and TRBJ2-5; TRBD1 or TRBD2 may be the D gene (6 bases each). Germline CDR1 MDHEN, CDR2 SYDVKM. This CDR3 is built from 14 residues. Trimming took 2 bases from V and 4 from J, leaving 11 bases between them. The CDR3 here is CASSLTGAGETQYF. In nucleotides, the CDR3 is TGTGCCAGCAGTTTAACGGGGGCTGGAGAGACCCAGTACTTC.

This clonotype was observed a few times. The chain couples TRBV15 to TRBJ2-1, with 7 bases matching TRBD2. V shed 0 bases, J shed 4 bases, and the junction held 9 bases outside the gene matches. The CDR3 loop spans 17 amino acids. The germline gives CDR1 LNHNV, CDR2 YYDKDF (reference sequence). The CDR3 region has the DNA TGTGCCACCAGCAGAGATCTAAGACTAGCAGAATACAATGAGCAGTTCTTC. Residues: CATSRDLRLAEYNEQFF.

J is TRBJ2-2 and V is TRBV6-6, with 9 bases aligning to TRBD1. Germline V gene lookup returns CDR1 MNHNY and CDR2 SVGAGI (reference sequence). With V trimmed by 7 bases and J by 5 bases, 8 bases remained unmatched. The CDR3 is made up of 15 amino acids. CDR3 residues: CASITSGTGTGELFF. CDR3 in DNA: TGTGCCAGCATTACGTCCGGGACAGGGACCGGGGAGCTGTTTTTT.

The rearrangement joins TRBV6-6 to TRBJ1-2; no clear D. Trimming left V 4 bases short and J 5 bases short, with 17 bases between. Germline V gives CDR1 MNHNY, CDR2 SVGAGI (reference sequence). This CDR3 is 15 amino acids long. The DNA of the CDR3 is TGTGCCAGCAGTTGGCCCCCGGAGTTAAAGTATGGCTACACCTTC. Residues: CASSWPPELKYGYTF.

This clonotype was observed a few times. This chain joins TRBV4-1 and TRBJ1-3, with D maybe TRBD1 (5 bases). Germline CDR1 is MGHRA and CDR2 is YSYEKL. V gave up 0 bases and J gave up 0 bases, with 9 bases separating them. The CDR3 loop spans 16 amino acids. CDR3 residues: CASSQDTGSSGNTIYF. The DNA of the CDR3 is TGCGCCAGCAGCCAAGACACAGGATCCTCTGGAAACACCATATATTTT.

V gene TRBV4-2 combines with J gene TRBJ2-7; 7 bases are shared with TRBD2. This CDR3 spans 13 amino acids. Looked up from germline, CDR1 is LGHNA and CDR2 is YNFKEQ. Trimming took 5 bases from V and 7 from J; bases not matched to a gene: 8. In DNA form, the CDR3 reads TGTGCCAGCAGCTTAGGGAGGGCGGGTGAGCAGTACTTC. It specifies CASSLGRAGEQYF.

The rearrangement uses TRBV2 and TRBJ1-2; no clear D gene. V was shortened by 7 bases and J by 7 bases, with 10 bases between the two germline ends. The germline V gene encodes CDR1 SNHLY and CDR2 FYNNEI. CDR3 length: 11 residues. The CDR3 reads CASMLGSGYTF. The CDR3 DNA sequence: TGTGCCAGCATGTTGGGCAGTGGCTACACCTTC. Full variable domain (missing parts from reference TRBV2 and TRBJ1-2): EPEVTQTPSHQVTQMGQEVILRCVPISNHLYFYWYRQILGQKVEFLVSFYNNEISEKSEIFDDQFSVERPDGSNFTLKIRSTKLEDSAMYFCASMLGSGYTFGSGTRLTVV.

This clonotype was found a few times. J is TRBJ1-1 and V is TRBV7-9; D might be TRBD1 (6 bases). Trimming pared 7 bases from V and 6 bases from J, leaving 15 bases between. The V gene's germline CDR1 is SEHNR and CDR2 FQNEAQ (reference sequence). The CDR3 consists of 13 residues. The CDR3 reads CASIIGGGPEAFF. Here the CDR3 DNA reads TGTGCCAGCATCATAGGGGGGGGTCCTGAAGCTTTCTTT.

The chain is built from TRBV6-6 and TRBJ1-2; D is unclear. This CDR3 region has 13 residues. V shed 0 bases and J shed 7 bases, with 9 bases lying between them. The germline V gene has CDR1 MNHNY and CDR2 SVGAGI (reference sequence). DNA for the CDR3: TGTGCCAGCAGTTACTCGAGTGAGCGTGGCTACACCTTC. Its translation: CASSYSSERGYTF.

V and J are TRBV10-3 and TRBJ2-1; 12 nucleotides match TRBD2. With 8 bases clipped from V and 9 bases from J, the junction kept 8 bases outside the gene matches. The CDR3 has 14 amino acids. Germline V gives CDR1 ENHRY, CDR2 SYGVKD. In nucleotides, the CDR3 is TGTGCCATCGGGGCTAGCGGGAGGGCCACTGAGCAGTTCTTC. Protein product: CAIGASGRATEQFF.

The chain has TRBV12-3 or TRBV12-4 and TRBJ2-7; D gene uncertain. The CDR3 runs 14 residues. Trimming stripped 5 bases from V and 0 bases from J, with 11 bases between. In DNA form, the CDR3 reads TGTGCCAGCAGTCCCCGACCGAACTCCTACGAGCAGTACTTC. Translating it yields CASSPRPNSYEQYF.

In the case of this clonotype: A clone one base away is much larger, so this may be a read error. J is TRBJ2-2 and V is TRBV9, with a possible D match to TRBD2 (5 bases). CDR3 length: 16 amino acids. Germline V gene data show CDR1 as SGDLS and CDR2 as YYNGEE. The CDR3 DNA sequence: TGTGCCAGCAGCGTAGCTTGGCAGCCGAACACCGGGGAGCTGTTGTTT. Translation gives CASSVAWQPNTGELLF.

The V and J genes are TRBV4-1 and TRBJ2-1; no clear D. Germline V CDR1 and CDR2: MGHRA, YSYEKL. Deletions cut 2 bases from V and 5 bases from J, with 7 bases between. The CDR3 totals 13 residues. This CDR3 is CASSQNPDNEQFF. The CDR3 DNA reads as TGCGCCAGCAGCCAAAACCCAGACAATGAGCAGTTCTTC.

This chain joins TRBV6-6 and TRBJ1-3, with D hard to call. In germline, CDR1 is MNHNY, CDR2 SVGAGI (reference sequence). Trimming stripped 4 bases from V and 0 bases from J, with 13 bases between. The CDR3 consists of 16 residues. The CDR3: CASSFRTGHSGNTIYF. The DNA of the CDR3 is TGTGCCAGCAGTTTTCGAACCGGCCACTCTGGAAACACCATATATTTT.

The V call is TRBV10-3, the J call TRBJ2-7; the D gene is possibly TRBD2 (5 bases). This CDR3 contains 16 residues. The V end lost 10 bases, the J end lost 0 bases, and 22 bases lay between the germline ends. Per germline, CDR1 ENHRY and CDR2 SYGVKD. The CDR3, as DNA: TGTGCCACCTTGAACCCTTCGGGTGGGAGCTCCTACGAGCAGTACTTC. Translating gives CATLNPSGGSSYEQYF.